A selection of T cell receptor beta chains follows, all from one sample in a study of blood T cell repertoires in COVID-19. Generated by immunoSEQ multiplex PCR, the TCRdb table keeps only in-frame clones and is missing some. This table has a few hundred thousand clones, roughly 90% appearing once. Sequencing used PBMCs or T cells enriched from blood (not recorded which). The receptors derive from a woman in her late teens or twenties with acute COVID-19. Each CDR3 is given with its conserved first and last residue. D genes are given only for firm matches. The size of a clone is reported for some rows only, either as once, few or many, or as a class for expanded clones.

d_call	clone_size	j_call	v_call	cdr3_aa	cdr3_nt
TRBD1	few	TRBJ1-1	TRBV19	CASSEDRGNTEAFF	TGTGCCAGTAGTGAGGACAGGGGGAACACTGAAGCTTTCTTT
TRBD1	NA	TRBJ2-1	TRBV7-3	CASSLPGQGVGEQFF	TGTGCCAGCAGCTTACCGGGACAGGGAGTGGGTGAGCAGTTCTTC
TRBD1	once	TRBJ2-7	TRBV11-2	CASSFDRAYEQYF	TGTGCCAGCAGCTTCGACAGGGCCTACGAGCAGTACTTC
NA	NA	TRBJ1-2	TRBV28	CASSLSYGYTF	TGTGCCAGCAGTTTGAGCTATGGCTACACCTTC
NA	NA	TRBJ1-1	TRBV28	CASSLFPGQNTEAFF	TGTGCCAGCAGTTTATTCCCGGGACAGAACACTGAAGCTTTCTTT
TRBD1	NA	TRBJ2-1	TRBV28	CASSSRQGSESKGPYNEQFF	TGTGCCAGCAGCTCGCGACAGGGTAGCGAATCAAAAGGGCCCTACAATGAGCAGTTCTTC
NA	NA	TRBJ1-6	TRBV7-3	CASSLIATANSPLHF	TGTGCCAGCAGCTTAATCGCGACAGCTAATTCACCCCTCCACTTT
NA	NA	TRBJ1-1	TRBV11-2	CASSLQLVNTEAFF	TGTGCCAGCAGCTTACAACTAGTGAACACTGAAGCTTTCTTT
TRBD1	once	TRBJ1-1	TRBV29-1	CSANFGTAHTEAFF	TGCAGCGCGAATTTCGGGACAGCGCACACTGAAGCTTTCTTT
NA	once	TRBJ2-7	TRBV28	CASSLGSYEQYF	TGTGCCAGCAGTTTAGGTAGCTACGAGCAGTACTTC
TRBD1	NA	TRBJ1-3	TRBV19	CASSRPGQGNTIYF	TGTGCCAGTAGTAGGCCGGGACAGGGCAACACCATATATTTT
TRBD2	few	TRBJ2-7	TRBV7-2	CASSPGWEGEQYF	TGTGCCAGCAGCCCCGGGTGGGAGGGCGAGCAGTACTTC
TRBD2	NA	TRBJ2-3	TRBV28	CASSPLAGGPDTQYF	TGTGCCAGCAGTCCACTAGCGGGAGGGCCAGATACGCAGTATTTT
TRBD2	NA	TRBJ2-1	TRBV28	CASSSPIYGTPGTSGNEQFF	TGTGCCAGCAGTTCGCCCATTTATGGGACACCCGGGACTAGCGGCAATGAGCAGTTCTTC
NA	NA	TRBJ1-6	TRBV5-6	CASSRDRFNSPLHF	TGTGCCAGCAGCCGAGACAGGTTTAATTCACCCCTCCACTTT
TRBD1	NA	TRBJ1-2	TRBV3-1/TRBV3-2	CASSQRVKVARDRGRVGYTF	TGTGCCAGCAGCCAACGGGTAAAGGTAGCCCGGGACAGGGGACGAGTTGGCTACACCTTC
NA	NA	TRBJ2-1	TRBV5-1	CASSSRTHNEQFF	TGCGCCAGCAGCTCTCGGACTCACAATGAGCAGTTCTTC
TRBD2	NA	TRBJ2-2	TRBV7-6	CASSLEGGANTGELFF	TGTGCCAGCAGCTTAGAGGGAGGGGCGAACACCGGGGAGCTGTTTTTT
TRBD2	NA	TRBJ2-1	TRBV11-3	CASSLGPGDSGASSYNEQFF	TGTGCCAGCAGCTTAGGCCCCGGGGATAGCGGGGCGAGCTCCTACAATGAGCAGTTCTTC
NA	NA	TRBJ1-6	TRBV2	CASSENQGSPLHF	TGTGCCAGCAGTGAAAACCAGGGATCACCCCTCCACTTT
NA	NA	TRBJ2-1	TRBV28	CASSIITGHEQFF	TGTGCCAGCAGTATTATCACAGGGCATGAGCAGTTCTTC
TRBD2	once	TRBJ2-4	TRBV5-1	CASRSGVTSGDIQYF	TGCGCCAGCAGATCCGGGGTAACAAGCGGGGACATTCAGTACTTC
TRBD2	NA	TRBJ2-3	TRBV7-8	CASSRDLAGGADTQYF	TGTGCCAGCAGCCGAGACTTAGCGGGAGGAGCAGATACGCAGTATTTT
TRBD1	NA	TRBJ1-3	TRBV12-3/TRBV12-4	CASSHEGQVSDF	TGTGCCAGCAGCCATGAAGGACAGGTTTCGGATTTT
TRBD1	NA	TRBJ1-2	TRBV6-5	CASSNTGTGDGYTF	TGTGCCAGCAGTAACACCGGGACAGGGGATGGCTACACCTTC
TRBD2	NA	TRBJ2-1	TRBV2	CASSEARAAGVYSEQFF	TGTGCCAGCAGTGAAGCGCGGGCAGCGGGAGTCTACAGTGAGCAGTTCTTC
NA	NA	TRBJ2-1	TRBV2	CASTGTSPSNEQFF	TGTGCCAGCACAGGAACTAGCCCCTCCAATGAGCAGTTCTTC
TRBD1	NA	TRBJ1-2	TRBV11-2	CASRKGAGSYGYTF	TGTGCCAGCAGAAAGGGGGCGGGTAGCTATGGCTACACCTTC
TRBD2	NA	TRBJ2-1	TRBV7-9	CASSKTSGREMSSYNEQFF	TGTGCCAGCAGCAAGACTAGCGGGAGGGAGATGAGCTCCTACAATGAGCAGTTCTTC
NA	NA	TRBJ2-7	TRBV10-1	CASSMGGPIYEQYF	TGCGCCAGCAGTATGGGGGGACCCATCTACGAGCAGTACTTC
TRBD2	NA	TRBJ2-3	TRBV11-2	CASSLGVAGATDTQYF	TGTGCCAGCAGCTTAGGAGTAGCGGGAGCAACAGATACGCAGTATTTT
NA	NA	TRBJ1-2	TRBV27	CASSLKGIGYGYTF	TGTGCCAGCAGTTTAAAGGGGATTGGCTATGGCTACACCTTC
NA	NA	TRBJ2-1	TRBV20-1	CRADREYEQFF	TGCAGAGCTGATAGAGAGTATGAGCAGTTCTTC
TRBD1	NA	TRBJ2-7	TRBV3-1/TRBV3-2	CASRQGNFYEQYF	TGTGCCAGCCGACAGGGGAATTTCTACGAGCAGTACTTC
NA	NA	TRBJ1-1	TRBV28	CASSTGEASNTEAFF	TGTGCCAGCAGTACAGGAGAAGCTTCGAACACTGAAGCTTTCTTT
NA	NA	TRBJ1-4	TRBV7-9	CASSLDLRFGEKLFF	TGTGCCAGCAGCTTAGATTTGAGGTTTGGTGAAAAACTGTTTTTT
NA	NA	TRBJ2-7	TRBV30	CAWSDRGQIGGEQYF	TGTGCCTGGAGTGACCGGGGACAGATCGGGGGCGAGCAGTACTTC
NA	NA	TRBJ1-5	TRBV28	CASSLMARVGQPQHF	TGTGCCAGCAGTTTAATGGCCAGGGTTGGACAGCCCCAGCATTTT
NA	NA	TRBJ1-2	TRBV10-3	CAISESGEEYGYTF	TGTGCCATCAGTGAGTCAGGGGAAGAATATGGCTACACCTTC
TRBD2	NA	TRBJ2-1	TRBV7-2	CASSSLAGPGAEQFF	TGTGCCAGCAGCTCACTAGCGGGTCCCGGAGCTGAGCAGTTCTTC
TRBD2	NA	TRBJ2-1	TRBV10-3	CAISESILAGLNEQFF	TGTGCCATCAGTGAGTCGATACTAGCGGGACTGAATGAGCAGTTCTTC
NA	NA	TRBJ1-2	TRBV5-6	CASSLQGSSAYGYTF	TGTGCCAGCAGCTTACAGGGCAGTTCAGCCTATGGCTACACCTTC
TRBD1	NA	TRBJ1-1	TRBV19	CASSITGGVINTEAFF	TGTGCCAGTAGTATTACAGGGGGAGTTATTAACACTGAAGCTTTCTTT
NA	NA	TRBJ2-1	TRBV19	CASSITLGGTNEQFF	TGTGCCAGTAGTATAACTTTGGGCGGGACCAATGAGCAGTTCTTC
NA	NA	TRBJ2-2	TRBV5-1	CATSSDTNTGELFF	TGCGCCACCTCTTCGGACACGAACACCGGGGAGCTGTTTTTT
TRBD1	NA	TRBJ1-2	TRBV5-8	CASSLGQSFFYGYTF	TGTGCCAGCAGCCTGGGACAGTCGTTCTTTTATGGCTACACCTTC
NA	NA	TRBJ2-7	TRBV7-6	CASSLTERQGEQYF	TGTGCCAGCAGCTTAACGGAGCGGCAGGGGGAGCAGTACTTC
TRBD2	NA	TRBJ2-3	TRBV20-1	CSASGLAAQYF	TGCAGTGCTAGCGGACTAGCCGCGCAGTATTTT
TRBD2	NA	TRBJ2-7	TRBV7-4	CASSLQPGLAAYEQYF	TGTGCCAGCAGCCTACAACCGGGACTAGCGGCCTACGAGCAGTACTTC
TRBD1	NA	TRBJ1-5	TRBV27	CASSTGGAWGQPQHF	TGTGCCAGCAGTACAGGGGGAGCTTGGGGACAGCCCCAGCATTTT
TRBD1	NA	TRBJ1-5	TRBV18	CASSHTGAGSNQPQHF	TGTGCCAGCTCACACACAGGGGCGGGTAGCAATCAGCCCCAGCATTTT
TRBD1	NA	TRBJ1-2	TRBV30	CAWGRTGATNYGYTF	TGTGCCTGGGGTCGGACAGGCGCCACTAACTATGGCTACACCTTC
TRBD1	NA	TRBJ1-1	TRBV18	CASSPLTGLNTEAFF	TGTGCCAGCTCACCATTGACAGGGTTGAACACTGAAGCTTTCTTT